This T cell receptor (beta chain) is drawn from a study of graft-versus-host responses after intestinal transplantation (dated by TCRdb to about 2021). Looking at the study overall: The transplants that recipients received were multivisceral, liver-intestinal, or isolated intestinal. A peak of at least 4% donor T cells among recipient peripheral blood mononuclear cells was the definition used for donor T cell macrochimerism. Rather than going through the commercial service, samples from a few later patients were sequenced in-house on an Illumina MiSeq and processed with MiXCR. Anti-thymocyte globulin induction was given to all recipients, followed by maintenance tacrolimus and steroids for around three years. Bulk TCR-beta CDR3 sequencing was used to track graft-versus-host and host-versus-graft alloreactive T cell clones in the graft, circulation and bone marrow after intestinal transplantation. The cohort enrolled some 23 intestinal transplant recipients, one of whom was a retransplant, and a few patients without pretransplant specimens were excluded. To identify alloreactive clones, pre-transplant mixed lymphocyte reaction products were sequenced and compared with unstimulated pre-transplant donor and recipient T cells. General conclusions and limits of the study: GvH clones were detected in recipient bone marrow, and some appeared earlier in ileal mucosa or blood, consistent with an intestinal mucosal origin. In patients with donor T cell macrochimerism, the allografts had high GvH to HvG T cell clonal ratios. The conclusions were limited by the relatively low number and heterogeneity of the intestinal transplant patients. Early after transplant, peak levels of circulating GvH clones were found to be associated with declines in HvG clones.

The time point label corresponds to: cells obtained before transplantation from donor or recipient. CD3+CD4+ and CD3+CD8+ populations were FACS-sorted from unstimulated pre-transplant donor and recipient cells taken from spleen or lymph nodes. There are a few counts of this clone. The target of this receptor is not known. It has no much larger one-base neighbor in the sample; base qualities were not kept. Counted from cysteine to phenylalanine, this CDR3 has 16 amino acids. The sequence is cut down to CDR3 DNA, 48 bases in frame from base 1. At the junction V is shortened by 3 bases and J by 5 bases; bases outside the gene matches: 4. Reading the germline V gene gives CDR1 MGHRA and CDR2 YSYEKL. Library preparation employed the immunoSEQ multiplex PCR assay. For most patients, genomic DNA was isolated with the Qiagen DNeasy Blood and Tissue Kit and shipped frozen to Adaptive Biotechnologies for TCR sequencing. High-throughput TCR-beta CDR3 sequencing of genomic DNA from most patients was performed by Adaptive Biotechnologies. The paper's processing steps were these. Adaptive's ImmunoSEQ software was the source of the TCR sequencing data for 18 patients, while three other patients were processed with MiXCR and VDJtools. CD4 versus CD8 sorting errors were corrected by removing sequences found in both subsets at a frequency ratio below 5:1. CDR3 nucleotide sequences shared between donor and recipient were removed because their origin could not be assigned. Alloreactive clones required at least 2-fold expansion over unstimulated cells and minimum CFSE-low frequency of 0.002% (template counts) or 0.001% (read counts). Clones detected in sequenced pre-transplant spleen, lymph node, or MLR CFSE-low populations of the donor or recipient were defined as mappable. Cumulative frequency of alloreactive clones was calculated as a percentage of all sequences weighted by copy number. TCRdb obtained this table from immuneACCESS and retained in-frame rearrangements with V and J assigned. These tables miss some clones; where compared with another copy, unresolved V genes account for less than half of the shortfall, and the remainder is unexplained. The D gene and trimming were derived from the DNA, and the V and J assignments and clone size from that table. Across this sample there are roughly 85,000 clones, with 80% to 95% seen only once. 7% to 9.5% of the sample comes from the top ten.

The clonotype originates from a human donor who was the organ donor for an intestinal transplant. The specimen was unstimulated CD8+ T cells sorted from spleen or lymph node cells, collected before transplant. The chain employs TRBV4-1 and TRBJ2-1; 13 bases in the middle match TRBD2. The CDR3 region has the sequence CASSQLGLAGNNEQFF. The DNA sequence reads TGCGCCAGCAGCCAGTTGGGACTAGCGGGAAACAATGAGCAGTTCTTC.